This T cell receptor beta chain was obtained from a study of post-analysis software for immune sequencing data (dated by TCRdb to about 2015). In the study overall: Disease courses on record covered relapsing-remitting, secondary progressive and progressive-relapsing multiple sclerosis, though some patients had no subtype annotation. The patient repertoires were set against under 13 previously published healthy control repertoires from donors whose ages ranged from roughly 6 to 26 years. A subset of samples was prepared in parallel using single-end sample barcoding, then pooled and co-amplified after Illumina adapter ligation. Study-level results and caveats: Normalized Chao1 diversity was significantly lower in multiple sclerosis patients than controls, suggesting substantial peripheral T-cell clonal expansion. The multiple sclerosis patient group was slightly younger than the control group. Patients showed significantly higher frequencies than controls for roughly five TRBV segments, among them TRBV5-6, TRBV5-1 and TRBV20-1. Direct clustering with F measure revealed strong co-clustering of samples prepared in the same batch, which led to a batch-effect correction.

To demonstrate the VDJtools post-analysis software, TCR beta repertoires were profiled from the peripheral blood of more than 10 young patients with multiple sclerosis. The multiple sclerosis patients were children and adolescents ranging in age from roughly 6 to 15 years. Measured from the cysteine to the phenylalanine, the CDR3 is 16 residues long. Kept here is only the CDR3 DNA, which spans 48 bases and is read in frame from base 1. Reading the germline V gene gives CDR1 SGHDT and CDR2 YYEEEE. For this chain, trimming is 4 bases at the V end and 9 bases at the J end, and the number of junction bases without a gene match is 17. About this clonotype itself: No antigen is known for it. No clone much larger than this one lies a single base away; base qualities are absent.

Library preparation was by PCR. This sample was sequenced with an Illumina HiSeq 2500. To reduce PCR and sequencing biases, unique molecular identifiers were incorporated into the TCR beta cDNA libraries. Approximately 500,000 cDNA molecules were obtained for every 1 to 10 million input T cells, so each molecule roughly corresponded to one T cell. The same protocol used for the earlier healthy control dataset was applied to prepare and sequence the patient libraries. Within a given batch, samples were prepared together, multiplexed and sequenced on the same HiSeq lane. On the authors' methods: MIGEC was used to process the raw barcoded reads, and molecular identifier groups with only a single read were discarded before consensus assembly and CDR3 extraction. VDJtools was used for post-analysis of the clonotype tables, with diversity normalized by down-sampling every dataset to the smallest sample size. Repertoire overlap clustering matched CDR3 amino acid but not nucleotide sequences to correct batch-related cross-sample contamination. TCRdb handled the public reads itself, with Q25 trimming in fastp and clone calling in MiXCR, and kept productive beta chains. Every distinct CDR3 protein forms one entry, paired with its most common genes and DNA. The V and J calls come from TCRdb's annotation, not from the publication. For this sample the table gives 740,000 or so distinct CDR3 sequences, of which roughly 50% were detected only once. The biggest ten clones account for approximately 4.4% of the sample.

This chain joins TRBV5-6 to TRBJ2-5, with 8 bases matching TRBD2. Sequencing was performed on blood. The TCR comes from a girl aged 10-17 years with multiple sclerosis. The sequenced DNA: TGTGCCAGCAGCCTGAGGGCCAGCGGGGGACTCGGGTCCCAGTACTTC. The translation is CASSLRASGGLGSQYF.